This is a list of T cell receptor beta chains from one sample in a study of OX40 agonist ivuxolimab in advanced cancers. Produced via immunoSEQ multiplex PCR; TCRdb's table is partial and in-frame only. The table shows 80,000 to 100,000 clones, with about nine tenths occurring only once. The specimen comprised CD4+ or CD8+ T cells sorted from blood, sampled in a trial of the OX40 agonist ivuxolimab. The receptors here all came from an adult with an advanced solid tumor such as melanoma, head and neck, liver or kidney cancer. The conserved cysteine and the conserved F or W are not part of the CDR3 here. The order of the fields is V gene, clone size, J gene, CDR3 protein. Clone size is not always given. Where it is, it says once, few, many or a class for expanded clones.

TRBV18	.	TRBJ1-5	ASSPAGGSNQPQH
TRBV6-4	.	TRBJ2-3	ASSDSRVSRPGTNYALTDTQY
TRBV27	.	TRBJ2-7	ASRPTANYEQY
TRBV7-2	.	TRBJ2-7	ASSRGLTGPYEQY
TRBV5-1	.	TRBJ1-4	ASSLEVRSATNEKLF
TRBV5-1	.	TRBJ1-4	ASSIRPDEKLF
TRBV7-8	.	TRBJ2-1	ASSLDSGSTHNEQF
TRBV6-1	.	TRBJ2-1	ASSGAGSYNEQF
TRBV7-2	.	TRBJ2-5	ASSLGTGIVETQY
TRBV18	.	TRBJ1-4	ASSPWTGDEKLF
TRBV10-3	.	TRBJ1-2	AISESKGEHGYT
TRBV16	.	TRBJ1-5	ASSQPRNQPQH
TRBV7-2	.	TRBJ2-3	ASSLSLAASTDTQY
TRBV7-3	.	TRBJ2-5	ASSLTQGAWETQY
TRBV28	.	TRBJ2-7	ASSFKNPGGRDEQY
TRBV18	.	TRBJ1-2	ASSPTGQGSRGYT
TRBV10-3	.	TRBJ1-2	ATSGTRRDGYT
TRBV7-2	.	TRBJ2-1	ASSLEHETSVYNEQF
TRBV2	.	TRBJ2-3	ASLGASGATDTQY
TRBV6-5	.	TRBJ1-6	ASSYATLSNSPLH
TRBV2	.	TRBJ2-3	ASSEGLAGVSTDTQY
TRBV19	.	TRBJ2-7	ASNSQGSTYEQY
TRBV6-6	.	TRBJ2-3	ASIGSTDTQY
TRBV7-9	once	TRBJ2-7	ASSLGTGLREQY
TRBV5-8	.	TRBJ2-5	ASSFADTYQETQY
TRBV6-1	.	TRBJ1-2	ASEQPPNYGYT
TRBV4-2	.	TRBJ2-7	ASSLRAGEDEQY
TRBV29-1	few	TRBJ1-5	SVEGVRGQPQH
TRBV11-1	.	TRBJ1-2	ASSPSRTNSYGYT
TRBV4-3	few	TRBJ2-3	ASSQARRGSDTQY
TRBV18	.	TRBJ1-1	ASSPRGRGDTEAF
TRBV6-6	.	TRBJ1-1	ASSPQWTNTEAF
TRBV28	.	TRBJ2-7	AIPQTYEQY
TRBV6-1	once	TRBJ2-6	ASSEAPGANVLT
TRBV29-1	.	TRBJ2-1	SVEGYTEYNEQF
TRBV6-5	once	TRBJ1-1	ASSHRVEAF
TRBV5-4	.	TRBJ2-7	ASSRGGQREQY
TRBV2	.	TRBJ1-2	ASKGDRGYGYT
TRBV6-4	.	TRBJ2-2	ASSGEANTGELF
TRBV7-9	.	TRBJ2-2	ASSLGSLSTGELF
TRBV28	.	TRBJ2-5	ASSSQNRAGGETQY
TRBV7-2	.	TRBJ2-5	ASSKGLAGETQY
TRBV9	.	TRBJ1-3	ASSVVGVGNTIY
TRBV7-8	.	TRBJ2-2	ASSLEYGTTTGELF
TRBV9	.	TRBJ1-1	ASSVGGGRTEAF
TRBV14	once	TRBJ1-4	ASSQYRDRGDEKLF
TRBV6-5	.	TRBJ1-4	ASSRDRGHEKLF
TRBV7-2	.	TRBJ2-5	ASSSDRGQETQY
TRBV6-1	.	TRBJ1-4	ASSEVGRGIRKLF
TRBV5-4	.	TRBJ1-2	ASSLVQGPYGYT
TRBV7-2	.	TRBJ2-7	ASTRRASSYEQY
TRBV5-6	.	TRBJ2-5	ASSLGAQETQY
TRBV6-5	.	TRBJ1-4	ASRRTGYEKLF
TRBV7-9	.	TRBJ2-3	ASSLLRDLAQY
TRBV7-2	.	TRBJ2-3	ASRRQARATDTQY
TRBV19	.	TRBJ2-2	ASSMSSGRSTGELF
TRBV6-1	.	TRBJ2-3	ASSESRGLGTDTQY
TRBV5-1	.	TRBJ2-7	ASSLGTGGSYEQY
TRBV19	.	TRBJ2-1	ASSSGRERDNEQF
TRBV7-3	.	TRBJ2-5	ASSLTGRRQETQY